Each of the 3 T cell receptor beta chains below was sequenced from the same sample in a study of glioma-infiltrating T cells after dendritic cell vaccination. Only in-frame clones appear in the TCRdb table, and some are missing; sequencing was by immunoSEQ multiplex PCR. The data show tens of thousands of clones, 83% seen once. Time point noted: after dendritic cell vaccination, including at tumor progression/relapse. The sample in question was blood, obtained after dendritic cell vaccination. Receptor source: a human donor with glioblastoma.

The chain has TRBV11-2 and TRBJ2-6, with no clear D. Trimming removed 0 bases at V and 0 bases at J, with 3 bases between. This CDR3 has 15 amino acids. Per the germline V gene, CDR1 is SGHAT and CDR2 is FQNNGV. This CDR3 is CASSLDSSGANVLTF. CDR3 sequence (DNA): TGTGCCAGCAGCTTAGACAGCTCTGGGGCCAACGTCCTGACTTTC.

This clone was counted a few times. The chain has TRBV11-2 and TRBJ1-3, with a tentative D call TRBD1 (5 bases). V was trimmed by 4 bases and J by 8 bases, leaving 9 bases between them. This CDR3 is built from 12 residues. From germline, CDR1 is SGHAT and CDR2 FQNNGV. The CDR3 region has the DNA TGTGCCAGCAGCTCCTCGGGGGACACCATATATTTT. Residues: CASSSSGDTIYF. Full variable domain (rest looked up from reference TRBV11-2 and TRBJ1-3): EAGVAQSPRYKIIEKRQSVAFWCNPISGHATLYWYQQILGQGPKLLIQFQNNGVVDDSQLPKDRFSAERLKGVDSTLKIQPAKLEDSAVYLCASSSSGDTIYFGEGSWLTVV.

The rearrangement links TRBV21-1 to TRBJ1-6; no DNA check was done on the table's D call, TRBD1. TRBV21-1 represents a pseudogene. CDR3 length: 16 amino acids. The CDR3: CASSKRQGTYNSPLHF. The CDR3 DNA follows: TGTGCCAGCAGCAAAAGGCAGGGAACCTATAATTCACCCCTCCACTTT.